This TCR beta chain emerged from a study of blood T cell repertoires in COVID-19. The CDR3 totals 17 residues. The germline gives CDR1 ENHRY, CDR2 SYGVKD. V lost 0 bases to trimming and J lost 1 base; unmatched junction nucleotides: 8. TCRdb's copy holds only in-frame clones and misses some; the assay was immunoSEQ multiplex PCR. Of about 210,000 clones listed, around 90% are singletons. This sequence joins TRBV10-3 and TRBJ2-5; 7 positions agree with TRBD2. The sequencing sample was made of PBMCs or T cells enriched from blood (not recorded which). The source of this sequence is a man aged 30 to 39 in a cohort exposed to, infected with or recovered from COVID-19 (not recorded which). CDR3: CAISESVRRGTQETQYF. DNA of the CDR3: TGTGCCATCAGTGAGTCGGTGAGGCGGGGGACCCAAGAGACCCAGTACTTC.